A single sample gave rise to the 15 T cell receptor beta chains below, sequenced in a study of T cells in Graves' hyperthyroidism and ophthalmopathy. The TCR beta CDR3 regions underwent amplification using RNA transcripts as the source. The primer set for the first-round RT-PCR of the TCR CDR3 was HTBI. MiXCR, applied by TCRdb to the multiplex PCR reads, yields one record per CDR3 protein. The table shows roughly 510,000 distinct CDR3 sequences, with roughly 20% occurring only once. What was sequenced was blood. The origin of the receptors is a man younger than 35 with Graves' hyperthyroidism.

The chain joins TRBV30 to TRBJ1-2; D remains ambiguous. This CDR3 region has 12 residues. Trimming took off 0 bases at V and 8 bases at J, with 10 bases between the two ends. CDR1 is GTSNPN and CDR2 is SVGIG in the germline V gene (reference sequence). DNA of the CDR3: TGTGCCTGGAGTGTGGCAGCGGGAGGCTACACCTTC. The encoded protein is CAWSVAAGGYTF.

This clonotype was counted many times. V usage is TRBV29-1 and J usage is TRBJ2-7; 7 nucleotides agree with TRBD2. CDR3 size: 11 residues. V lost 4 bases, J lost 3 bases, and 0 bases stayed unmatched. Germline V lookup: CDR1 SQVTM, CDR2 ANQGSEA. As DNA, the CDR3 is TGCAGCGTTGGGGAGGGCTACGAGCAGTACTTC. Protein sequence: CSVGEGYEQYF.

V and J are TRBV29-1 and TRBJ1-5, with D unresolved. Germline assignment: CDR1 SQVTM and CDR2 ANQGSEA. Trimming left V 4 bases short and J 7 bases short, with 11 bases between. The CDR3 sequence is 12 residues long. CDR3 protein: CSVASYDQPQHF. The CDR3, as DNA: TGCAGCGTTGCATCGTACGACCAGCCCCAGCATTTT. The whole variable domain, remainder taken from reference TRBV29-1 and TRBJ1-5, is SAVISQKPSRDICQRGTSLTIQCQVDSQVTMMFWYRQQPGQSLTLIATANQGSEATYESGFVIDKFPISRPNLTFSTLTVSNMSPEDSSIYLCSVASYDQPQHFGDGTRLSIL.

This clonotype was observed many times. This chain uses TRBV6-2 or TRBV6-3 with TRBJ1-1; 8 nucleotides agree with TRBD1. V shed 3 bases and J 1 base; nucleotides not matched to a gene: 7. The CDR3 loop spans 16 amino acids. Germline V gene sequence: CDR1 MNHEY, CDR2 SVGEGT. CDR3 sequence: CASSYPLQGGNTEAFF. The CDR3 bases are TGTGCCAGCAGTTATCCCCTACAGGGGGGGAACACTGAAGCTTTCTTT.

This clonotype was seen at least ten times. The chain uses TRBV5-1 and TRBJ2-7; tentatively, D is TRBD1 or TRBD2 (5 bases each). The CDR3 covers 14 residues. V lost 2 bases and J lost 3, with 12 bases in between. The germline V gene encodes CDR1 SGHRS and CDR2 YFSETQ. The CDR3 nucleotides read TGCGCCAGCAGCTTCTACGGGGACGACTACGAGCAGTACTTC. This gives the protein CASSFYGDDYEQYF.

This clonotype appeared once. This chain links TRBV6-2 or TRBV6-3 with TRBJ1-2; D remains ambiguous. This CDR3 contains 14 residues. The germline V gene encodes CDR1 MNHEY and CDR2 SVGEGT. V lost 0 bases, J lost 8 bases, and 13 bases lay in between. CDR3 loop: CASSYSVRIVGYTF. The CDR3 DNA is TGTGCCAGCAGTTACTCGGTTAGAATCGTCGGCTACACCTTC.

This clonotype was detected ten times or more. CDR3 in DNA: TGTGCCAGCAGCCCTAGACCCTCAGGGGGAACTGAAGCTTTCTTT. Protein product: CASSPRPSGGTEAFF. The chain is built from TRBV12-3 or TRBV12-4 and TRBJ1-1, with 7 bases lining up with TRBD1. After removal of 6 bases from V and 5 bases from J, the junction contained 12 bases not matched to a gene. This CDR3 is built from 15 residues.

This clonotype was recorded at least ten times. J is TRBJ1-5 and V is TRBV27; 12 bases line up with TRBD1. CDR1 and CDR2 from the germline V gene are MNHEY and SMNVEV (reference sequence). With 3 bases clipped from V and 4 bases from J, the junction kept 13 bases outside the gene matches. The CDR3 consists of 19 residues. The CDR3 sequence: CASSFQPPGQGAGNQPQHF. CDR3 DNA sequence: TGTGCCAGCAGTTTCCAACCCCCGGGACAGGGGGCTGGGAATCAGCCCCAGCATTTT.

This clonotype was observed many times. The chain carries TRBV7-8 and TRBJ2-7; D gene ambiguous. Germline V CDR1 and CDR2: SGHVS, FQNEAQ. The CDR3 runs 13 residues. Deletions cut 2 bases from V and 5 bases from J, with 10 bases between. The CDR3 loop is CASSLSPGDEQYF. Written as DNA, the CDR3 is TGTGCCAGCAGCTTATCTCCGGGCGACGAGCAGTACTTC.

Only a few counts were recorded for this clonotype. V is TRBV12-3 or TRBV12-4 and J is TRBJ2-2; 8 nucleotides line up with TRBD1. V lost 5 bases, J lost 5 bases, and 7 bases stayed unmatched. The CDR3 extends over 15 amino acids. CDR3 nucleotide sequence: TGTGCCAGCAGTCTTAACAGGGGGACGACCGGGGAGCTGTTTTTT. Protein: CASSLNRGTTGELFF.

The chain has TRBV7-9 and TRBJ2-5, with D perhaps TRBD1 (5 bases). The CDR3 length is 15 residues. Germline-derived CDR1 and CDR2 are SEHNR and FQNEAQ (reference sequence). Trimming took 3 bases from V and 2 from J, leaving 13 bases between them. The DNA for the CDR3 is TGTGCCAGCAGCTTCGTCCGACAGATACAAGAGACCCAGTACTTC. Its translation: CASSFVRQIQETQYF.

This clonotype was seen many times. The rearrangement joins TRBV6-5 to TRBJ1-1; TRBD1 matches 7 bases. The CDR3 consists of 14 residues. CDR1 is MNHEY, CDR2 SVGAGI, per germline. The junction had 7 bases not matched to a gene; V was cut back by 2 bases and J by 7 bases. The DNA for the CDR3 is TGTGCCAGCAGTTACCGACAGGGATTCCTTGAAGCTTTCTTT. Its protein is CASSYRQGFLEAFF.

The gene calls are TRBV12-3 or TRBV12-4 and TRBJ1-2; D possibly corresponds to TRBD1 (6 bases). This CDR3 has 15 residues. V lost 6 bases and J lost 3, with 17 bases in between. Here the CDR3 reads CASRVHTGFDYGYTF. As DNA, the CDR3 is TGTGCCAGCAGGGTACATACAGGGTTTGACTATGGCTACACCTTC.

This clonotype was recorded a few times. A read error may be the cause here, since a much bigger clone is one base away. Written as DNA, the CDR3 is TGCGCCAGCATCCGGGGCTCTGAAGCTTTCTTT. Protein product: CASIRGSEAFF. The V and J genes are TRBV5-1 and TRBJ1-1, with D possibly matching TRBD1 (5 bases). The CDR3 totals 11 residues. V lost 6 bases, J lost 6 bases, and 9 bases lay in between. Germline-derived CDR1 and CDR2 are SGHRS and YFSETQ.

The rearrangement links TRBV6-5 to TRBJ2-7, with D possibly being TRBD2 (6 bases). The V gene lost 0 bases and the J gene lost 6 bases, with 12 bases spanning the gap. CDR3 size: 14 residues. Germline loops: CDR1 MNHEY, CDR2 SVGAGI. The CDR3 DNA sequence: TGTGCCAGCAGTTACTCCGCGGGGTTGAGCGAGCAGTACTTC. Translating it yields CASSYSAGLSEQYF.